These T cell receptor beta chains were read from a single sample in a study of response to subunit inactivated influenza vaccine. TCRdb itself ran the RT-PCR reads through MiXCR, one entry per CDR3 protein. This table holds more than 450,000 distinct CDR3 sequences, 10% to 12% found once. These data were also filed under a second study, of T cells expressing NK-cell markers.

The specimen was PBMCs from blood, collected on the day of vaccination. Receptors originate from a man aged 45-65 years who received an inactivated influenza vaccine. The CDR3 runs from the conserved cysteine through the conserved F or W. D genes are given only for firm matches. The listing skips clone size in some rows; elsewhere it reads once, few, many or a size class.

V gene	D gene	clone size	J gene	CDR3 protein	CDR3 DNA
TRBV3-1	NA	many	TRBJ2-7	CASSQDYSSYEQYF	TGTGCCAGCAGCCAAGACTACTCCTCCTACGAGCAGTACTTC
TRBV3-1	TRBD1	NA	TRBJ1-5	CASSQGQGPNSNQPQHF	TGTGCCAGCAGCCAAGGACAGGGTCCTAATAGCAATCAGCCCCAGCATTTT
TRBV20-1	NA	NA	TRBJ2-7	CSARGVGGVDSYEQYF	TGCAGTGCTAGAGGAGTTGGTGGCGTCGACTCCTACGAGCAGTACTTC
TRBV5-1	NA	NA	TRBJ1-1	CASSFGSEAFF	TGCGCCAGCAGCTTCGGCAGTGAAGCTTTCTTT
TRBV4-2	TRBD2	NA	TRBJ2-2	CASSQAVRGGGTGELFF	TGTGCCAGCAGCCAAGCGGTACGGGGGGGGGGCACCGGGGAGCTGTTTTTT
TRBV20-1	NA	few	TRBJ1-5	CSAGEISSNQPQHF	TGCAGTGCTGGAGAAATTTCTAGCAATCAGCCCCAGCATTTT
TRBV5-1	NA	NA	TRBJ2-3	CASSLATPSTDTQYF	TGCGCCAGCAGCTTGGCGACTCCCAGCACAGATACGCAGTATTTT
TRBV12-3/TRBV12-4	NA	many	TRBJ2-7	CASRGTFTSSYEQYF	TGTGCCAGCAGAGGGACTTTTACTAGCTCCTACGAGCAGTACTTC
TRBV27	NA	few	TRBJ2-7	CASSLWGGVDEQYF	TGTGCCAGCAGTTTATGGGGTGGGGTGGACGAGCAGTACTTC
TRBV4-1	NA	few	TRBJ1-5	CASSQDVGQGVNQPQHF	TGCGCCAGCAGCCAAGATGTAGGCCAGGGTGTAAATCAGCCCCAGCATTTT
TRBV3-1	NA	NA	TRBJ2-5	CASSWSGNQETQYF	TGTGCCAGCAGCTGGAGCGGCAACCAAGAGACCCAGTACTTC
TRBV28	NA	NA	TRBJ2-7	CASSFSPQGSSEQYF	TGTGCCAGCAGTTTTTCCCCCCAGGGATCGAGCGAGCAGTACTTC
TRBV5-1	NA	few	TRBJ2-1	CASRMGGGNNNEQFF	TGCGCCAGCCGTATGGGGGGCGGGAACAACAATGAGCAGTTCTTC
TRBV29-1	NA	many	TRBJ2-1	CSTRTPSYNEQFF	TGCAGCACCCGGACACCATCCTACAATGAGCAGTTCTTC
TRBV25-1	NA	few	TRBJ2-7	CASSGQGPVPLEQYF	TGTGCCAGCAGTGGGCAAGGGCCAGTCCCTCTCGAGCAGTACTTC
TRBV7-6	TRBD1	few	TRBJ1-5	CASSLGARTGSNQPQHF	TGTGCCAGCAGCTTAGGAGCGAGGACAGGGAGCAATCAGCCCCAGCATTTT
TRBV10-3	NA	NA	TRBJ1-6	CAISESRYSNSPLHF	TGTGCCATCAGTGAGTCGAGGTATTCCAATTCACCCCTCCACTTT
TRBV12-3/TRBV12-4	NA	NA	TRBJ2-5	CASSLGAVMETQYF	TGTGCCAGCAGTTTAGGAGCCGTTATGGAGACCCAGTACTTC
TRBV15	NA	few	TRBJ2-3	CATSRRGAPTDTQYF	TGTGCCACCAGCAGACGAGGAGCCCCCACAGATACGCAGTATTTT
TRBV7-2	NA	few	TRBJ2-5	CASSPDTYQETQYF	TGTGCCAGCAGCCCGGATACGTACCAAGAGACCCAGTACTTC
TRBV12-3/TRBV12-4	NA	many	TRBJ2-4	CASSLKLVGNIQYF	TGTGCCAGCAGTTTAAAACTAGTGGGGAACATTCAGTACTTC
TRBV28	TRBD1	NA	TRBJ1-2	CASSPPPGTGGDYGYTF	TGTGCCAGCAGCCCACCTCCCGGGACAGGGGGAGACTATGGCTACACCTTC
TRBV4-3	NA	few	TRBJ1-2	CASSLDRQINYGYTF	TGCGCCAGCAGCCTAGACAGACAGATCAACTATGGCTACACCTTC
TRBV5-1	NA	many	TRBJ2-5	CASSLERGETQYF	TGCGCCAGCAGCTTGGAGAGGGGAGAGACCCAGTACTTC
TRBV6-2/TRBV6-3	NA	many	TRBJ2-7	CASSLGGFQYF	TGTGCCAGCAGCCTGGGCGGTTTCCAGTACTTC
TRBV15	NA	NA	TRBJ2-7	CATSPLKGFVSYEQYF	TGTGCCACCAGCCCTTTGAAGGGGTTCGTCTCCTACGAGCAGTACTTC
TRBV7-2	NA	NA	TRBJ2-1	CASSLMSGGARNEQFF	TGTGCCAGCAGCTTAATGAGTGGGGGGGCGAGGAATGAGCAGTTCTTC
TRBV20-1	NA	NA	TRBJ2-6	CSAKPSGANVLTF	TGCAGTGCTAAGCCCTCTGGGGCCAACGTCCTGACTTTC
TRBV20-1	TRBD2	NA	TRBJ2-7	CSAKKRESIYEQYF	TGCAGTGCAAAAAAGCGGGAGTCTATTTACGAGCAGTACTTC
TRBV11-2	NA	few	TRBJ1-1	CASSADLNTEAFF	TGTGCCAGCAGCGCGGACCTGAACACTGAAGCTTTCTTT
TRBV2	NA	NA	TRBJ2-7	CASDAGREYEQYF	TGTGCCAGCGATGCAGGACGGGAATACGAGCAGTACTTC
TRBV12-3/TRBV12-4	NA	few	TRBJ1-6	CASARGGGSYSPLHF	TGTGCCAGCGCCCGGGGCGGGGGATCTTATTCACCCCTCCACTTT
TRBV30	TRBD2	many	TRBJ2-3	CAWSPLLVMGGDTQYF	TGTGCCTGGAGCCCCCTACTAGTCATGGGGGGGGATACGCAGTATTTT
TRBV7-2	TRBD1	NA	TRBJ1-5	CASSLQQGASRQPQHF	TGTGCCAGCAGCCTCCAACAGGGGGCGTCTCGCCAGCCCCAGCATTTT
TRBV6-2/TRBV6-3	NA	NA	TRBJ2-7	CASSYSEWEQYF	TGTGCCAGCAGTTACTCTGAGTGGGAGCAGTACTTC
TRBV2	NA	NA	TRBJ2-2	CASGEPIGGPNTGELFF	TGTGCCAGCGGAGAACCTATAGGAGGACCCAACACCGGGGAGCTGTTTTTT
TRBV20-1	TRBD2	NA	TRBJ2-7	CSARPILAGGYEQYF	TGCAGTGCTAGACCGATTCTAGCGGGGGGTTACGAGCAGTACTTC
TRBV7-2	NA	NA	TRBJ1-5	CASSLRVSNQPQHF	TGTGCCAGCAGCTTACGGGTTAGCAATCAGCCCCAGCATTTT
TRBV12-3/TRBV12-4	NA	NA	TRBJ2-1	CASSLWVYNEQFF	TGTGCCAGCAGTTTGTGGGTTTACAATGAGCAGTTCTTC
TRBV9	NA	NA	TRBJ2-3	CASSPSAPSTDTQYF	TGTGCCAGCAGCCCCAGTGCTCCTAGCACAGATACGCAGTATTTT